This T cell receptor beta chain derives from a study of T-cell memory formation after mild COVID-19 (dated by TCRdb to the early 2020s). A note on the overall study: TCR sequence clusters from the two donors were found to be largely donor specific. Longitudinal TCRalpha and TCRbeta repertoire sequencing tracked T-cell clones expanding and contracting after mild COVID-19 in two donors. The cohort was made up of two young adult volunteers, one female and one male, who were previously healthy. The research as a whole found: Contracting CD4+ clones turned up mainly in the CM and EM memory subsets, whereas EMRA was where CD8+ clones were enriched. Some responding clones were found in pre-infection memory, which suggests that pre-existing cross-reactive memory T cells took part in the SARS-CoV-2 response. Clones contracting from day 15 to 85 had balanced CD4/CD8 phenotypes, while a second wave expanding from day 15 to 37 was biased towards CD4+. The study included only a couple of mild cases, and larger cohorts that include severe cases with pre-infection samples were judged to be necessary. SARS-CoV-2 specificity of the second-wave clones peaking on day 37 was not confirmed.

About this clonotype: The antigen this receptor binds is unknown. No base quality information exists; no much larger clone differs at one position.

Ficoll-Paque density gradient centrifugation was the method used to isolate PBMCs. Sequencing was performed on an Illumina NovaSeq 6000. cDNA libraries for TCRalpha and TCRbeta were prepared by 5'RACE using constant-segment primers, with sample barcodes and unique molecular identifiers added. RNA was extracted from every sample with Trizol reagent. Libraries were amplified in two PCR steps, with a second sample barcode and Illumina TruSeq adapters added in the second step. Libraries were sequenced on an Illumina NovaSeq with 2 x 150 bp paired-end reads. Regarding the original processing steps: Reads were demultiplexed and collapsed into UMI-guided consensus sequences with migec v1.2.7. Using mixcr v2.1.11, UMI consensuses were aligned to TRA and TRB V and J templates and then assembled into clonotypes. Clonotypes were classified as expanded or contracted when called significant by both edgeR and NoisET, with noise models trained on biological replicates. For edgeR calls, the thresholds were a false discovery rate-adjusted p below 0.01 and a log2 fold-change of 1. PCA with hierarchical clustering of max-normalized trajectories of the 1000 most abundant clonotypes was used as exploratory dynamics analysis. Separately sequenced CD4+ and CD8+ repertoires were used to assign the CD4 or CD8 phenotype of responding clones. TCRdb ran its own pipeline on the public reads, namely fastp trimming at Q25 and MiXCR clone calling, and kept in-frame beta chains. Rows are unified per CDR3 protein, each entry keeping the most common DNA and genes. The V and J calls were determined by TCRdb, not by the authors. In this sample the table shows under 550,000 distinct CDR3 sequences, 18% of which occur a single time. The leading ten clones occupy 10% to 15% of the sample.

The sequence came from an adult woman who had mild COVID-19 (a few samples of this study predate the infection). The sample titles of this study are shuffled in the database, so cell type and time point are left out; the donor was told from shared clones. Specimen: PBMCs or a T cell subset sorted from them (not recorded which).

The bases are TGCAGTGCTAGAGATAGGCGGGGGTTCACAGATACGCAGTATTTT. The translation is CSARDRRGFTDTQYF. The rearrangement combines TRBV20-1 with TRBJ2-3; TRBD2 matches 7 bases in the middle. Its CDR3 holds 15 amino acids, cysteine through phenylalanine. Only the CDR3 region is kept as DNA, spanning 45 bases read in frame from base 1. The germline V end is reduced by 0 bases and the J end by 2 bases; junction bases left unmatched: 5. CDR1 and CDR2 are drawn from the germline V gene (reference sequence): DFQATT, SNEGSKA.